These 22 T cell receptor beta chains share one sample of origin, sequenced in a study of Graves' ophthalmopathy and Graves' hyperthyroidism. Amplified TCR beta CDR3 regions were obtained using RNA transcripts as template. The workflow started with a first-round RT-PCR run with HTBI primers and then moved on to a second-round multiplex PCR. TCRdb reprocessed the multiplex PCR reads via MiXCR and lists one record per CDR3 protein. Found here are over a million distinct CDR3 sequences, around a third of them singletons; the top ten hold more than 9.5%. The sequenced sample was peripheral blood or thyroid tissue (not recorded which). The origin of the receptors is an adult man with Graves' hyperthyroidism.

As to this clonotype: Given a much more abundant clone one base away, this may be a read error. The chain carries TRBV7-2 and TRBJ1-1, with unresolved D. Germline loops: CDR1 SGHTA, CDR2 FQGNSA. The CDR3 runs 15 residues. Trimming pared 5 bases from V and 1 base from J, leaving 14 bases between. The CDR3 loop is CASSRVPLENTEAFF. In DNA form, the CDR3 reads TGTGCCAGCAGCCGGGTCCCACTCGAGAACACTGAAGCTTTCTTT.

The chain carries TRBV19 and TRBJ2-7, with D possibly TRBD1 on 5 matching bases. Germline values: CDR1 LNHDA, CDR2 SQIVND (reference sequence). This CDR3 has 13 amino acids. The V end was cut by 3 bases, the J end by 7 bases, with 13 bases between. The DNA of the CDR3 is TGTGCCAGTAGTATCGGCAGGGTGGAGGAGCAGTACTTC. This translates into CASSIGRVEEQYF.

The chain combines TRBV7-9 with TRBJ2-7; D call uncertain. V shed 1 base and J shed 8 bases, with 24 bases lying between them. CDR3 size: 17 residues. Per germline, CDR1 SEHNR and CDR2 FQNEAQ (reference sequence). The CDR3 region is CASSLDKSQEPYEKQYF. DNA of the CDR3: TGTGCCAGCAGCTTAGATAAGAGTCAGGAGCCGTACGAGAAGCAGTACTTC.

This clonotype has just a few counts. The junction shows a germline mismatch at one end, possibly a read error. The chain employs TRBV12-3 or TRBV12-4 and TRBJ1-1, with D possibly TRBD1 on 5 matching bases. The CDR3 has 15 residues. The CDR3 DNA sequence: TGTGCCAGCAGCTTAGATTTAGGGGAGATCAGTGAAGCTTTCTTT. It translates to CASSLDLGEISEAFF.

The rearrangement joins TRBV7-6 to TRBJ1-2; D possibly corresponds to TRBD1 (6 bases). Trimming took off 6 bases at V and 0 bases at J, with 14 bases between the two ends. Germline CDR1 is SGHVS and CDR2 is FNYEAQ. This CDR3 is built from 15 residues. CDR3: CASRGAAAANYGYTF. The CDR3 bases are TGTGCCAGCAGGGGGGCGGCAGCCGCTAACTATGGCTACACCTTC.

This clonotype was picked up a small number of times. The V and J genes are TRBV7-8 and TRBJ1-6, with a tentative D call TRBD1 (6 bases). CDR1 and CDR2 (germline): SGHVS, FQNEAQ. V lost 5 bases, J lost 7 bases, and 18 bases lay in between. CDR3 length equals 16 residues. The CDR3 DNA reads TGTGCCAGCAGCCCTGACAGGACACTGGGCAATTCACCCCTCCACTTT. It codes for CASSPDRTLGNSPLHF. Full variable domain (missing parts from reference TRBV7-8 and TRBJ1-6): GAGVSQSPRYKVAKRGQDVALRCDPISGHVSLFWYQQALGQGPEFLTYFQNEAQLDKSGLPSDRFFAERPEGSVSTLKIQRTQQEDSAVYLCASSPDRTLGNSPLHFGNGTRLTVT.

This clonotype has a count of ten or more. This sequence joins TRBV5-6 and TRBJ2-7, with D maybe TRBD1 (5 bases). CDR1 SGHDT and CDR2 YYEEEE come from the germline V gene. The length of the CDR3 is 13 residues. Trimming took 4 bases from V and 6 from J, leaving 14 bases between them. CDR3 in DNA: TGTGCCAGCAGCCTTCGGACACCCCCCGAGCAGTACTTC. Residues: CASSLRTPPEQYF. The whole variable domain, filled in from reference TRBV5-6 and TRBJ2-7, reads DAGVTQSPTHLIKTRGQQVTLRCSPKSGHDTVSWYQQALGQGPQFIFQYYEEEERQRGNFPDRFSGHQFPNYSSELNVNALLLGDSALYLCASSLRTPPEQYFGPGTRLTVT.

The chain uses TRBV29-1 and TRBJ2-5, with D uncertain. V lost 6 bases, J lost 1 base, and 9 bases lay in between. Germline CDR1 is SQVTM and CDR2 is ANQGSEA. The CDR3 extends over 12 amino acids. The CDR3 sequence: CSVKGSQETQYF. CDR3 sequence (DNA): TGCAGCGTAAAAGGATCCCAAGAGACCCAGTACTTC.

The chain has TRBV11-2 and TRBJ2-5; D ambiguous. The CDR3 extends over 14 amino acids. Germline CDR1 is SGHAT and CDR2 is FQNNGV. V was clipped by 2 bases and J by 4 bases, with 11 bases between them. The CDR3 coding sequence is TGTGCCAGCAGCTTACCCAAACTGACAGAGACCCAGTACTTC. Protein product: CASSLPKLTETQYF.

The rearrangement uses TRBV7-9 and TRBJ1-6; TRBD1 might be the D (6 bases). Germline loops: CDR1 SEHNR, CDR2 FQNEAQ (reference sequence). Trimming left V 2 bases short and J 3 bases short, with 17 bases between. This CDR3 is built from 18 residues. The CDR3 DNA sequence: TGTGCCAGCAGCTTAATAGCGACAGGAGGATTCTATAATTCACCCCTCCACTTT. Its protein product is CASSLIATGGFYNSPLHF.

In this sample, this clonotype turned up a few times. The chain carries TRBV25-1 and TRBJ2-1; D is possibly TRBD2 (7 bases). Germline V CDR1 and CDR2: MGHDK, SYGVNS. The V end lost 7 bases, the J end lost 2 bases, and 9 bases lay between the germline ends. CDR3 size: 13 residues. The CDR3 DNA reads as TGTGCCAGCACGCGGGGGCCCTACAATGAGCAGTTCTTC. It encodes CASTRGPYNEQFF. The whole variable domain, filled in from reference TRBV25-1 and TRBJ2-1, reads EADIYQTPRYLVIGTGKKITLECSQTMGHDKMYWYQQDPGMELHLIHYSYGVNSTEKGDLSSESTVSRIRTEHFPLTLESARPSHTSQYLCASTRGPYNEQFFGPGTRLTVL.

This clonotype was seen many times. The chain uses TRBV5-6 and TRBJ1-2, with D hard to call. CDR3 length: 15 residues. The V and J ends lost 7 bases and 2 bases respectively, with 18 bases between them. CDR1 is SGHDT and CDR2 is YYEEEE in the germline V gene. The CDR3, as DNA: TGTGCCAGCTCAGTTGGGTTTTCGGCAAACTATGGCTACACCTTC. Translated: CASSVGFSANYGYTF. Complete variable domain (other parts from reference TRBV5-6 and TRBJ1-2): DAGVTQSPTHLIKTRGQQVTLRCSPKSGHDTVSWYQQALGQGPQFIFQYYEEEERQRGNFPDRFSGHQFPNYSSELNVNALLLGDSALYLCASSVGFSANYGYTFGSGTRLTVV.

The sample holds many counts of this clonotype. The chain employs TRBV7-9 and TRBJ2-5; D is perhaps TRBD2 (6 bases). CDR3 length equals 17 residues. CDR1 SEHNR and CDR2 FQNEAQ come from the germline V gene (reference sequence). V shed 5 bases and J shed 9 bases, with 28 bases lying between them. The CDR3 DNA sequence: TGTGCCAGCAGCCCACCCCTCCGGGGGTCATGGAAGTCAGCCCAGTACTTC. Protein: CASSPPLRGSWKSAQYF.

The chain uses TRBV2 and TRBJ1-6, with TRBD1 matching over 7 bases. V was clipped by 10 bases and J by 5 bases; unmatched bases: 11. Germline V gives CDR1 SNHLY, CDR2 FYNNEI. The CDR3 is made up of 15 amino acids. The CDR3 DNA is TGTGCCATCAGGGCGGGACAGCCGCATAATTCACCCCTCCACTTT. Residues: CAIRAGQPHNSPLHF.

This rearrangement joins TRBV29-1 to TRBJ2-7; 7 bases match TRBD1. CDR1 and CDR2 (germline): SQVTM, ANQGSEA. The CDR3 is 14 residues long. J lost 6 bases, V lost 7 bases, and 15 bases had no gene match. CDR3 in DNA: TGCAGCGCCTTGATTACAGGGGCGTTCGCCGAGCAGTACTTC. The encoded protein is CSALITGAFAEQYF.

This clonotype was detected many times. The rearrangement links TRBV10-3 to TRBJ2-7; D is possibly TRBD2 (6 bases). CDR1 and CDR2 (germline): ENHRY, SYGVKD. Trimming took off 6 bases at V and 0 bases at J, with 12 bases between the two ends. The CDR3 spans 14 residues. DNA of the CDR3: TGTGCCATCAGGAGACTAGAGAGCTCCTACGAGCAGTACTTC. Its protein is CAIRRLESSYEQYF.

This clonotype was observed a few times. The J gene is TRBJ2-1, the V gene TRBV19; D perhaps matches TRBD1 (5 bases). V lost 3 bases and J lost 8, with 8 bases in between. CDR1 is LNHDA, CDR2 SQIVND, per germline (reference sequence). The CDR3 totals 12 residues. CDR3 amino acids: CASSIQGYEQFF. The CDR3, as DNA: TGTGCCAGTAGTATCCAGGGCTATGAGCAGTTCTTC.

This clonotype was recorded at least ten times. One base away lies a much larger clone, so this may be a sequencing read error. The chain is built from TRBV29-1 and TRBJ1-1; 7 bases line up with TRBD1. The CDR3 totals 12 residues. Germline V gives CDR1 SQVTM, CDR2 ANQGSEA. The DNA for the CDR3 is TGCAGCGTCGCGACAGGGAACGCTGAAGCTTTCTTT. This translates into CSVATGNAEAFF.

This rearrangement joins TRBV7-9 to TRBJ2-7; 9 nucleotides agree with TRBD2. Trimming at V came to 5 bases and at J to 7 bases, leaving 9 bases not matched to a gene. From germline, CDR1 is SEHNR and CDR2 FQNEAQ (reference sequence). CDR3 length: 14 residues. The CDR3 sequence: CASSQEPLAGEQYF. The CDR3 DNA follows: TGTGCCAGCAGCCAGGAACCCCTAGCGGGAGAGCAGTACTTC.

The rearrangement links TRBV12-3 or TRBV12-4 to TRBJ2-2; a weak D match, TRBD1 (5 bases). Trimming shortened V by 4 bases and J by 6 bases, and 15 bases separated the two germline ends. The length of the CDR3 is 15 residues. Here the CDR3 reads CASSSARVYAGELFF. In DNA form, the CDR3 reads TGTGCCAGCAGTTCCGCCAGGGTGTACGCCGGGGAGCTGTTTTTT.

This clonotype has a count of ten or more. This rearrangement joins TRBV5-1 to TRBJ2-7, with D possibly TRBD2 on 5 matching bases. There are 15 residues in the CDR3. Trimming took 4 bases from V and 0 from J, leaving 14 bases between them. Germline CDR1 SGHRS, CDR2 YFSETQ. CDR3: CASSEGLINSYEQYF. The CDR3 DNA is TGCGCCAGCAGCGAAGGACTGATAAACTCCTACGAGCAGTACTTC.

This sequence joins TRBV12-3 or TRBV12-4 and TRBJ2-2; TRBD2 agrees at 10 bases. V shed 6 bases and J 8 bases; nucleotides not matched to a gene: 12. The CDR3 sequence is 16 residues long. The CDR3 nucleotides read TGTGCCAGCAGCTCTACCCCTAGCGGGAGTCAAGGGGAGCTGTTTTTT. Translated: CASSSTPSGSQGELFF.